This is a list of T cell receptor beta chains from one sample in a study of breast tumors, draining lymph nodes, adjacent tissues. TCRdb analysed the multiplex PCR reads with MiXCR anew, one entry per CDR3 protein. Of fewer than 300,000 distinct CDR3 sequences in the sample, about 30% were seen once. The sequencing sample was made of axillary lymph node tissue. All receptors derive from a female donor with breast cancer. Some clones in this sample may be carry-over from other donors' samples. Both conserved end residues are part of each CDR3. D genes are given only for firm matches. Size is stated for part of the rows, as once, few or many counts, or as a class when the clone is expanded.

.,TRBD2,TRBV18,TRBJ2-3,CASSPQSGRSTDTQYF,TGTGCCAGCTCACCACAAAGCGGGAGATCAACAGATACGCAGTATTTT
.,.,TRBV12-3/TRBV12-4,TRBJ2-1,CASSFINGQFF,TGTGCCAGCAGTTTTATCAATGGGCAGTTCTTC
many,TRBD1,TRBV6-6,TRBJ2-1,CASSYSSTGVEEQFF,TGTGCCAGCAGTTACTCTTCGACAGGGGTGGAGGAGCAGTTCTTC
.,.,TRBV5-1,TRBJ2-5,CASSVSGERHETQYF,TGCGCCAGCAGCGTATCAGGGGAGCGCCACGAGACCCAGTACTTC
many,TRBD1,TRBV5-6,TRBJ2-2,CASSSQGIYDTGELFF,TGTGCCAGCAGCTCACAGGGGATATACGACACCGGGGAGCTGTTTTTT
.,TRBD1,TRBV27,TRBJ2-7,CASSLKTGGSYEQYF,TGTGCCAGCAGTCTAAAGACAGGGGGCTCCTACGAGCAGTACTTC
many,TRBD2,TRBV12-3/TRBV12-4,TRBJ2-7,CASRTSSGRAFNEQYF,TGTGCCAGCAGAACCTCATCGGGGAGGGCCTTCAACGAGCAGTACTTC
many,.,TRBV5-1,TRBJ2-6,CASRLGSDSGANVLTF,TGCGCCAGCAGACTCGGGTCGGACTCTGGGGCCAACGTCCTGACTTTC
once,.,TRBV10-2,TRBJ2-5,CASSEARTQYF,TGCGCCAGCAGTGAGGCCCGGACCCAGTACTTC
many,.,TRBV7-6,TRBJ2-5,CASSLVFGEKETQYF,TGTGCCAGCAGCTTAGTGTTTGGGGAAAAAGAGACCCAGTACTTC
.,TRBD2,TRBV10-3,TRBJ2-3,CAISEYISGGPTDTQYF,TGTGCCATCAGTGAGTACATTAGCGGGGGACCCACAGATACGCAGTATTTT
many,TRBD1,TRBV5-6,TRBJ1-3,CASSLIDREWDTIYF,TGTGCCAGCAGCTTAATAGACAGGGAATGGGACACCATATATTTT
.,.,TRBV11-2,TRBJ2-3,CASSLVEMGNEQYF,TGTGCCAGCAGCCTAGTGGAGATGGGCAATGAGCAGTATTTT
many,.,TRBV28,TRBJ1-2,CASSLNRNYGYTF,TGTGCCAGCAGTCTCAACAGGAACTATGGCTACACCTTC
many,.,TRBV2,TRBJ1-2,CASSVRSSFYGYTF,TGTGCCAGCAGTGTACGCAGCTCGTTCTATGGCTACACCTTC
.,.,TRBV6-1,TRBJ1-1,CASSALNTEAFF,TGTGCCAGCAGTGCTCTGAACACTGAAGCTTTCTTT
many,TRBD1,TRBV4-2,TRBJ2-7,CASSKDRGEEEQYF,TGTGCCAGCAGCAAGGACAGGGGGGAGGAGGAGCAGTACTTC
many,TRBD2,TRBV11-3,TRBJ2-1,CASSLSRAGESEQFF,TGTGCCAGCAGCTTATCAAGAGCGGGAGAGAGTGAGCAGTTCTTC
many,TRBD2,TRBV3-1,TRBJ2-2,CASSQVWAGGHTGELFF,TGTGCCAGCAGCCAAGTCTGGGCGGGAGGGCACACCGGGGAGCTGTTTTTT
many,TRBD1,TRBV4-1,TRBJ2-3,CASSQNDRGGTDTQYF,TGCGCCAGCAGCCAAAACGACAGGGGGGGCACAGATACGCAGTATTTT
.,TRBD2,TRBV5-6,TRBJ2-1,CASSKTSGRANEQFF,TGTGCCAGCAGCAAGACTAGCGGGAGGGCCAATGAGCAGTTCTTC
many,TRBD2,TRBV5-4,TRBJ2-1,CASSLETAGDEQFF,TGTGCCAGCAGCTTGGAAACAGCGGGAGATGAGCAGTTCTTC
many,.,TRBV5-8,TRBJ2-5,CASSPRGGAKTQYF,TGTGCCAGCAGCCCACGAGGGGGGGCGAAGACCCAGTACTTC
few,.,TRBV9,TRBJ1-1,CASSVKGRDATEAFF,TGTGCCAGCAGCGTAAAAGGGAGGGACGCCACTGAAGCTTTCTTT
many,TRBD1,TRBV20-1,TRBJ2-7,CSARRAGGSYEQYF,TGCAGTGCTAGACGGGCAGGGGGCTCCTACGAGCAGTACTTC
many,.,TRBV7-9,TRBJ2-7,CASSPDYYEQYF,TGTGCCAGCAGTCCGGACTACTACGAGCAGTACTTC
.,.,TRBV4-2,TRBJ2-5,CASSQDGVTQYF,TGTGCCAGCAGCCAAGACGGGGTGACCCAGTACTTC
many,TRBD1,TRBV28,TRBJ2-7,CASTKMDRVNVEQYF,TGTGCCAGCACCAAGATGGACAGGGTAAATGTCGAGCAGTACTTC
many,.,TRBV20-1,TRBJ2-1,CSARDLHRSSYNEQFF,TGCAGTGCTAGAGATCTTCACCGGAGCTCCTACAATGAGCAGTTCTTC
many,.,TRBV11-3,TRBJ2-1,CASSSTPNEQFF,TGTGCCAGCAGCTCTACACCCAATGAGCAGTTCTTC
many,TRBD2,TRBV2,TRBJ2-5,CASSDPGLAGEETQYF,TGTGCCAGCAGTGATCCGGGACTAGCAGGGGAAGAGACCCAGTACTTC
.,.,TRBV20-1,TRBJ2-5,CSARDPSGRGETQYF,TGCAGTGCTAGGGACCCGTCCGGAAGGGGGGAGACCCAGTACTTC
many,.,TRBV7-6,TRBJ1-5,CASSPGTFNQPQHF,TGTGCCAGCAGTCCCGGGACATTTAATCAGCCCCAGCATTTT
many,.,TRBV30,TRBJ1-2,CAWSFQGRDGYTF,TGTGCCTGGAGTTTCCAAGGGAGAGATGGCTACACCTTC